This is a list of T cell receptor beta chains from one sample in a study of blood T cell repertoires in COVID-19. Generated by immunoSEQ multiplex PCR, the TCRdb table keeps only in-frame clones and is missing some. This sample has 120,000 or so clones, with about 81% found just once. Specimen: peripheral blood. The receptor source for this set is a man aged 25 to 45 with COVID-19, enrolled during active disease. Each CDR3 is given with its conserved first and last residue. A D gene is named only where the DNA matches it firmly. Clone sizes are given selectively: once, few, many, or a class where the clone is expanded.

V: TRBV11-1; size: .; J: TRBJ2-7; D: TRBD1; DNA: TGTGCCAGCAGCGCGGACAGGGATAACTCCTACGAGCAGTACTTC; CDR3: CASSADRDNSYEQYF
V: TRBV2; size: .; J: TRBJ1-1; D: .; DNA: TGTGCCAGCAGTCGGTCGGGGGGGGTGAGCACTGAAGCTTTCTTT; CDR3: CASSRSGGVSTEAFF
V: TRBV30; size: few; J: TRBJ1-1; D: .; DNA: TGTGCCCGCCACGCGCGTACAGAGAACACTGAAGCTTTCTTT; CDR3: CARHARTENTEAFF
V: TRBV10-3; size: .; J: TRBJ1-2; D: .; DNA: TGTGCCATCAGTGACCAAAGACTCTATGGCTACACCTTC; CDR3: CAISDQRLYGYTF
V: TRBV28; size: .; J: TRBJ1-2; D: .; DNA: TGTGCCAGCAGTTTTCGGGGTTACGGCTACACCTTC; CDR3: CASSFRGYGYTF
V: TRBV5-5; size: .; J: TRBJ1-4; D: .; DNA: TGTGCCAGCAGCTTGTTGGCGGTTAATGAAAAACTGTTTTTT; CDR3: CASSLLAVNEKLFF
V: TRBV28; size: .; J: TRBJ1-2; D: TRBD1; DNA: TGTGCCAGCACCACTTTGGAGGGGGCCGGGGACTATGGCTACACCTTC; CDR3: CASTTLEGAGDYGYTF
V: TRBV7-2; size: .; J: TRBJ1-2; D: .; DNA: TGTGCCAGCAGTGATCCAATAGCTAACTATGGCTACACCTTC; CDR3: CASSDPIANYGYTF
V: TRBV19; size: .; J: TRBJ2-4; D: .; DNA: TGTGCCAGTAGTCCCGGGAACATTCAGTACTTC; CDR3: CASSPGNIQYF
V: TRBV18; size: .; J: TRBJ2-7; D: TRBD1; DNA: TGTGCCAGCTCAACAGGGGTACAAGGTTTCTACGAGCAGTACTTC; CDR3: CASSTGVQGFYEQYF
V: TRBV29-1; size: .; J: TRBJ2-2; D: .; DNA: TGCAGCGTTGATGGGGGGTCGGACACCGGGGAGCTGTTTTTT; CDR3: CSVDGGSDTGELFF
V: TRBV11-1; size: once; J: TRBJ2-1; D: .; DNA: TGTGCCAGCAGCGACTGGCAAGGTAACGTAAAGGAGCAGTTCTTC; CDR3: CASSDWQGNVKEQFF
V: TRBV5-6; size: .; J: TRBJ1-2; D: .; DNA: TGTGCCAGCAGCCCCACCGGGACTCACTATGGCTACACCTTC; CDR3: CASSPTGTHYGYTF
V: TRBV6-5; size: .; J: TRBJ2-5; D: .; DNA: TGTGCCAGCAGCCGGGGGTTCCAAGAGACCCAGTACTTC; CDR3: CASSRGFQETQYF
V: TRBV3-1/TRBV3-2; size: .; J: TRBJ2-3; D: .; DNA: TGTGCCAGCAGCCACAACACAGATACGCAGTATTTT; CDR3: CASSHNTDTQYF
V: TRBV24-1; size: .; J: TRBJ2-1; D: .; DNA: TGTGCCACCATCGGGGAAGAAGACAATGAGCAGTTCTTC; CDR3: CATIGEEDNEQFF
V: TRBV7-9; size: .; J: TRBJ2-5; D: .; DNA: TGTGCCAGCAGCTTAGGGGGGCCGGGGGAGACCCAGTACTTC; CDR3: CASSLGGPGETQYF
V: TRBV5-1; size: .; J: TRBJ1-6; D: .; DNA: TGCGCCAGCAGCCTGGACAGTAATTCACCCCTCCACTTT; CDR3: CASSLDSNSPLHF
V: TRBV10-2; size: .; J: TRBJ2-1; D: TRBD2; DNA: TGCGCCAGCAATGAAGCCGGGGAGGCTCCCGGACTAGCTTGTCACTCCTACAATGAGCAGTTCTTC; CDR3: CASNEAGEAPGLACHSYNEQFF
V: TRBV5-1; size: .; J: TRBJ1-2; D: .; DNA: TGCGCCAGCAGCTTGGCCGGAGGGAACTATGGCTACACCTTC; CDR3: CASSLAGGNYGYTF